The next 11 T cell receptor beta chains were all read from a single sample in a study of T cell clonality in common variable immunodeficiency. The study's findings and limits: In common variable immunodeficiency, TCR beta chains reportedly carried fewer deletions and N-nucleotide insertions.

Sequencing used immunoSEQ multiplex PCR; TCRdb keeps in-frame clones, though not all of them. This sample shows some 34,000 clones and no singletons; under 8.5% rests with the ten largest. Which antigens these TCRs recognize remains unknown. The sequenced sample consisted of peripheral blood mononuclear cells. These receptor sequences come from a human donor with common variable immunodeficiency.

This clone was seen a few times. Sequencing ends 3 residues short of the CDR3 end; the germline J gene provides the rest. The chain employs TRBV19 and TRBJ1-5; 7 nucleotides align to TRBD1. The germline CDR1 and CDR2 sequences are LNHDA and SQIVND (reference sequence). The CDR3 length is 14 residues. Trimming took 3 bases from V and 4 from J; bases not matched to a gene: 3. The CDR3 sequence: CASSIDRDNQPQHF. CDR3 bases read: TGTGCCAGTAGTATCGACAGGGATAATCAGCCC.

This clone is labeled as medium-sized (0.01 to 0.1%). The CDR3 DNA, read in part, is TGTGCCAGCAGCTTAGGCGGGGAAGGC. Amino acids: CASSLGGEG. The CDR3 in full is CASSLGGEGYTF. The chain joins TRBV11-3 to TRBJ1-2; D is unresolved. The CDR3 goes on 3 residues after the read ends, and that part is filled in from the germline J gene. This CDR3 comprises 12 residues. The germline CDR1 and CDR2 sequences are SGHNT and YENEEA.

This clone was counted many times. The read ends 3 residues early relative to the CDR3; the germline J gene fills the gap. This sequence joins TRBV7-9 and TRBJ2-7, with a possible D match to TRBD1 (6 bases). The CDR3 runs to 14 residues. V lost 5 bases to trimming and J lost 4 bases, with 15 bases between them. Germline V gives CDR1 SEHNR, CDR2 FQNEAQ (reference sequence). CDR3 bases read: TGTGCCAGCAGCATTACGAGGACAGCATACGAG. It codes for CASSITRTAYE. The full-length CDR3 reads as CASSITRTAYEQYF.

Note on this clone: The read is 3 residues too short to cover the CDR3 end, so that end is filled in from the germline J gene. The chain carries TRBV7-2 and TRBJ2-5, with D tentatively TRBD1 (6 bases). The V gene's germline CDR1 is SGHTA and CDR2 FQGNSA. The CDR3 has 15 amino acids. V lost 3 bases, J lost 4 bases, and 15 bases lay in between. CDR3 bases read: TGTGCCAGCAGCTTGAGTCCTGGGGGCGGAGAGACC. It codes for CASSLSPGGGET. The whole CDR3 sequence reads CASSLSPGGGETQYF.

This clone was seen repeatedly, ten times or more. The CDR3: CASREGVSGPYEQYF. Partial CDR3 DNA: TGTGCCAGCAGGGAAGGGGTTAGCGGGCCCTACGAG. The J gene is TRBJ2-7, the V gene TRBV7-2, with 7 bases aligning to TRBD2. The read terminates 3 residues before the CDR3 end, so the remaining end is supplied by the germline J gene. CDR3 length: 15 amino acids. V was pared by 6 bases and J by 2 bases, with 10 bases of the junction left unmatched. CDR1 and CDR2 from the germline V gene are SGHTA and FQGNSA.

This clone turned up a few times. The read ends 3 residues shy of where the CDR3 ends; the end is completed using the germline J gene. The chain recombines TRBV7-2 with TRBJ1-2, with 8 nucleotides matching TRBD1. V trimming: 5 bases; J trimming: 6 bases; junction bases outside the gene matches: 11. Germline V lookup: CDR1 SGHTA, CDR2 FQGNSA. This CDR3 comprises 15 residues. The sequenced part of the CDR3 DNA is TGTGCCAGCAGCCCTCAAGCGCGGACAGGGCATGGC. This translates into CASSPQARTGHG. The CDR3 reads in full as CASSPQARTGHGYTF.

This clone was seen more than once but under ten times. The missing CDR3 end, 3 residues past where the read stops, is filled in from the germline J gene. V usage is TRBV20-1 and J usage is TRBJ2-7; D is possibly TRBD2 (5 bases). The length of the CDR3 is 13 residues. Trimming left V 6 bases short and J 0 bases short, with 12 bases between. CDR1 and CDR2 (germline): DFQATT, SNEGSKA (reference sequence). CDR3 amino acids: CSATRGNSYEQYF. Partial CDR3 DNA: TGCAGTGCAACCCGGGGAAACTCCTACGAG.

This clone came up a few times. The missing CDR3 end, 3 residues past where the read stops, is filled in from the germline J gene. This chain uses TRBV7-8 with TRBJ1-1, with 8 bases identical to TRBD1. Germline trimming cut 5 bases from V and 5 bases from J; bases unmatched to any gene: 10. This CDR3 has 15 residues. The V gene's germline CDR1 is SGHVS and CDR2 FQNEAQ. Here the CDR3 reads CASSLNQGATTEAFF. CDR3 bases read: TGTGCCAGCAGCCTAAACCAGGGGGCTACGACTGAA. Drawing the rest from reference TRBV7-8 and TRBJ1-1, the complete variable domain is GAGVSQSPRYKVAKRGQDVALRCDPISGHVSLFWYQQALGQGPEFLTYFQNEAQLDKSGLPSDRFFAERPEGSVSTLKIQRTQQEDSAVYLCASSLNQGATTEAFFGQGTRLTVV.

About this clone: The sequence runs out 3 residues before the end of the CDR3; the remainder is reconstructed from the germline J gene. The chain has TRBV7-2 and TRBJ2-1; D is possibly TRBD2 (6 bases). V dropped 1 base and J dropped 9 bases, with 10 bases sitting between them. Looked up from germline, CDR1 is SGHTA and CDR2 is FQGNSA. This CDR3 region has 13 residues. The CDR3 bases that were read are TGTGCCAGCAGCTTAGTGGCGCGGGGTGAG. Translating gives CASSLVARGE. The entire CDR3 protein is CASSLVARGEQFF.

Ten or more counts support this clone. The missing CDR3 end, 3 residues past where the read stops, is filled in from the germline J gene. The chain is built from TRBV30 and TRBJ2-3; D is uncertain. With 3 bases removed from V and 0 bases from J, the gap between germline ends came to 10 bases. CDR1 is GTSNPN and CDR2 is SVGIG in the germline V gene (reference sequence). CDR3 length: 14 amino acids. The CDR3 protein is CAWRGYSSTDTQYF. The covered CDR3 bases are TGTGCCTGGAGGGGCTACTCTAGCACAGATACG.

The table lists this clone with many counts. The read ends 3 residues shy of where the CDR3 ends; the end is completed using the germline J gene. The chain recombines TRBV30 with TRBJ2-3, with TRBD2 matching 15 bases. V trimming: 5 bases; J trimming: 4 bases; junction bases outside the gene matches: 4. The CDR3 has 15 residues. Germline CDR1 and CDR2: GTSNPN and SVGIG (reference sequence). The DNA read from the CDR3 is TGTGCCTGGGGACTAGCGGGAGGGCCCGCAGATACG. It translates to CAWGLAGGPADT. In full, the CDR3 reads CAWGLAGGPADTQYF.